The rows below give T cell receptor beta chains drawn from one sample of a study of regulatory T cells in long-lasting Graves disease. TCRdb itself ran the multiplex PCR reads through MiXCR, one entry per CDR3 protein. The repertoire consists of about 200,000 distinct CDR3 sequences, with around 17% occurring once and the leading ten covering roughly a fifth. The sample consisted of peripheral blood mononuclear cells (PBMCs), taken at new diagnosis, from a patient treated with antithyroid drugs. Receptor source: a female donor with Graves disease. The CDR3 runs from the conserved cysteine through the conserved F or W. The D gene is left open where the match is weak. Expanded clones get a size class; other rows say once, few or many, or leave the size out.

clone size	V gene	D gene	J gene	CDR3 protein	CDR3 DNA
.	TRBV5-1	.	TRBJ2-1	CASSFSTHNEQFF	TGCGCCAGCAGCTTTAGTACCCACAATGAGCAGTTCTTC
many	TRBV10-3	TRBD2	TRBJ2-7	CAITPGLAGVDEQYF	TGTGCCATCACCCCTGGACTAGCGGGAGTTGACGAGCAGTACTTC
.	TRBV12-3/TRBV12-4	TRBD1	TRBJ1-3	CASRQGQGFSGNTIYF	TGTGCCAGCAGACAAGGACAGGGCTTCTCTGGAAACACCATATATTTT
many	TRBV6-5	TRBD1	TRBJ1-2	CASSFHTGVGGYTF	TGTGCCAGCAGTTTCCACACAGGGGTGGGCGGCTACACCTTC
many	TRBV30	.	TRBJ2-2	CAWSSGLTINTGELFF	TGTGCCTGGAGTTCCGGGCTCACAATAAACACCGGGGAGCTGTTTTTT
many	TRBV3-1	.	TRBJ1-3	CASSQRGGGSGNTIYF	TGTGCCAGCAGCCAAAGGGGGGGGGGCTCTGGAAACACCATATATTTT
many	TRBV20-1	.	TRBJ1-1	CSASRTGNTEAFF	TGCAGTGCTAGTAGGACGGGGAACACTGAAGCTTTCTTT
.	TRBV19	.	TRBJ2-2	CASNTNIRVKNPGELFF	TGTGCCAGTAATACAAACATTAGGGTAAAGAACCCCGGGGAGCTGTTTTTT
many	TRBV3-1	.	TRBJ1-1	CASSQAGQNTEAFF	TGTGCCAGCAGCCAAGCGGGACAGAACACTGAAGCTTTCTTT
once	TRBV20-1	.	TRBJ1-2	CSAAAGTDNYGYTF	TGCAGTGCCGCGGCCGGGACGGATAACTATGGCTACACCTTC
many	TRBV12-3/TRBV12-4	TRBD1	TRBJ2-3	CATKEGAEDTQYF	TGTGCCACCAAAGAGGGGGCGGAAGATACGCAGTATTTT
.	TRBV5-4	TRBD1	TRBJ2-2	CASSSVGGGNTGELFF	TGTGCCAGCAGTTCCGTAGGGGGCGGGAACACCGGGGAGCTGTTTTTT
many	TRBV30	.	TRBJ2-2	CAWSVLVSTGELFF	.
.	TRBV27	TRBD1	TRBJ1-6	CASRRVDRGSSPLHF	TGTGCCAGCAGGAGGGTCGACAGGGGGTCTTCACCCCTCCACTTT
few	TRBV3-2	.	TRBJ2-2	CASSPGDRGRVGELFF	TGTGCCAGCAGCCCGGGGGACAGGGGACGTGTCGGGGAGCTGTTTTTT
.	TRBV2	TRBD2	TRBJ2-3	CAGRGTSGSPDTQYF	TGTGCCGGGAGAGGGACTAGCGGGAGCCCAGATACGCAGTATTTT
many	TRBV28	.	TRBJ2-7	CASSLGGGRPYEQYF	TGTGCCAGCAGTTTGGGTGGGGGGCGACCCTACGAGCAGTACTTC